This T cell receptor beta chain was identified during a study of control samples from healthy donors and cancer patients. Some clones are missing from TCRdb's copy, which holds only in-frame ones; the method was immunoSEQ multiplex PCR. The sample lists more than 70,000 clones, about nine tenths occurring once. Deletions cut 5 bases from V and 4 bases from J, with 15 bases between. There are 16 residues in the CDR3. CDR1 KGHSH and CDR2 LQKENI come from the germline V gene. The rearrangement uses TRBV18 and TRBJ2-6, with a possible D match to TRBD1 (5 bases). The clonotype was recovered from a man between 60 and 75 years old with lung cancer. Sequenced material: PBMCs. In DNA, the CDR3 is TGTGCCAGCTCAGCGACAGCCTCCTTCGGGGCCAACGTCCTGACTTTC. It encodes CASSATASFGANVLTF.